This is a list of T cell receptor beta chains from one sample in a study of memory CD4+ T cells and cytomegalovirus serostatus. The method was immunoSEQ multiplex PCR; TCRdb's version includes in-frame clones alone and lacks a portion of them. The sample records approximately 61,000 clones, 80% being singletons. Sample: memory CD4+ T cells from blood. The receptors originated from an adult in good health and CMV-seronegative. Some clones in this sample may be carry-over from other donors' samples. CDR3s include the opening cysteine and the closing phenylalanine or tryptophan.

cdr3_length j_call v_call cdr3_aa
13 TRBJ2-1 TRBV7-2 CASSPQGAYEQFF
15 TRBJ1-1 TRBV5-8 CASSLLGGGNTEAFF
14 TRBJ1-2 TRBV2 CASKKSDGGEGYTF
14 TRBJ2-3 TRBV2 CASRADRVADTQYF
14 TRBJ2-5 TRBV29-1 CSVETSRRGETQYF
13 TRBJ1-1 TRBV7-9 CASNLQGNTEAFF
16 TRBJ2-1 TRBV5-4 CASSRGGGSSYNEQFF
15 TRBJ1-5 TRBV7-2 CASSLGATLNQPQHF
12 NA TRBV7-9 CASSWDRYEQYF
13 TRBJ1-3 TRBV5-8 CASSPMRGNTIYF
14 TRBJ2-7 TRBV6-6 CASSTPGINYEQYF
16 TRBJ2-2 TRBV7-2 CASSSQLTSVAGELFF
12 TRBJ2-2 TRBV27 CASSLNTGELFF
14 TRBJ1-6 TRBV5-4 CASSSAGTYTPLHF
14 TRBJ2-2 TRBV2 CASTLAGGTGELFF
10 TRBJ1-1 TRBV29-1 CSVRTGEAFF
15 TRBJ1-3 TRBV18 CASSPTGGAGNTIYF
16 TRBJ2-3 TRBV13 CASRLSWGGGTDTQYF
16 TRBJ2-7 TRBV7-2 CASSRWGTSGKYEQYF
16 TRBJ1-4 TRBV11-2 CASSPSAAATNEKLFF
13 TRBJ1-2 TRBV5-1 CASKENSFYGYTF
12 TRBJ2-1 TRBV29-1 CSGRVRYNEQFF
15 TRBJ2-3 TRBV4-1 CASSQVQLGIDTQYF
15 TRBJ2-2 TRBV7-2 CASSSRTSHRGELFF
14 TRBJ1-1 TRBV7-3 CASSPRQGNTEAFF
16 TRBJ1-2 TRBV5-1 CASSPGTASLNYGYTF
13 TRBJ1-2 TRBV2 CASGTGSHYGYTF
18 TRBJ1-3 TRBV14 CASSQTLHRTGAGNTIYF
14 TRBJ2-2 TRBV11-2 CASSLDFGGGELFF
16 TRBJ2-3 TRBV4-2 CASNHPSGRASDTQYF
15 TRBJ1-2 TRBV9 CASSAGTGNLYGYTF
14 TRBJ1-1 TRBV19 CASSIGALNTEAFF
13 TRBJ2-1 TRBV5-1 CASSFVRSNEQFF
14 TRBJ1-2 TRBV6-5 CASSYQGQGSGYTF
13 TRBJ2-1 TRBV10-3 CAISEAPNNEQFF
11 TRBJ1-2 TRBV20-1 CSASAVYGYTF
16 TRBJ2-7 TRBV4-1 CASSQSSGVSSYEQYF
14 TRBJ1-6 TRBV5-1 CASSLPGGNSPLHF
11 TRBJ1-4 TRBV9 CASSVAGGRFF
13 TRBJ2-3 TRBV27 CASSFNSGGAQYF
13 TRBJ1-1 TRBV6-4 CASSSGPGTEAFF
18 TRBJ1-3 TRBV9 CASSSGWGAGNSGNTIYF
15 TRBJ2-3 TRBV30 CAWSGGTGGTDTQYF
12 TRBJ2-3 TRBV15 CATSSGGDTQYF
15 TRBJ1-6 TRBV10-1 CASTDRAPIHSPLHF
13 TRBJ1-1 TRBV27 CASSLHRATEAFF
15 TRBJ1-4 TRBV4-1 CASSPYRGGNEKLFF
15 TRBJ1-2 TRBV27 CASSFSGTANYGYTF
13 TRBJ1-1 TRBV2 CARWGTANTEAFF
15 TRBJ2-1 TRBV4-3 CASSPGGALGNEQFF
14 TRBJ1-4 TRBV7-2 CASSPGQGGEKLFF